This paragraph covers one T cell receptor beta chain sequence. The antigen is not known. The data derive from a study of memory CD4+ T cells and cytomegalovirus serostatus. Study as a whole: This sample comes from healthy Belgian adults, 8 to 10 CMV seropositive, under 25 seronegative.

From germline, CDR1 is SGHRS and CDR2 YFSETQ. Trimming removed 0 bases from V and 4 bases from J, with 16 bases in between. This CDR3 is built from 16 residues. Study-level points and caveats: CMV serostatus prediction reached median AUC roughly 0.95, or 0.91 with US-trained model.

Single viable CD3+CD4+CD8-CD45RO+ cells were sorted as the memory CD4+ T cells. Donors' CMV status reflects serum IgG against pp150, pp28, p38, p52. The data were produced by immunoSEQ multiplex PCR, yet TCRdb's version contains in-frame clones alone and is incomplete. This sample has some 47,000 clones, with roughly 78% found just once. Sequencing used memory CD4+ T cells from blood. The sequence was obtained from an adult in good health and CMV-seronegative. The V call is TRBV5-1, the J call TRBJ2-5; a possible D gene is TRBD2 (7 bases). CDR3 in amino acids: CASSLAYGGATETQYF. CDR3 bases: TGCGCCAGCAGCTTGGCCTATGGGGGGGCCACAGAGACCCAGTACTTC.